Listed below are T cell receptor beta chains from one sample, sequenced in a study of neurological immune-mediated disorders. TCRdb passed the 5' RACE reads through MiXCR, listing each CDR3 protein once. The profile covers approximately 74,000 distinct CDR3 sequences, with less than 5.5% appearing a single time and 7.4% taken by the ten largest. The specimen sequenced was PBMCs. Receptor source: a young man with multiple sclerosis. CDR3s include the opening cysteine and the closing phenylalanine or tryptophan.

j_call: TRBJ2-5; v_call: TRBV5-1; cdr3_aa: CASSLATGVETQYF
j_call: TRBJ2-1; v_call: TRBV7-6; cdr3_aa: CASSLWASGRIYNEQFF
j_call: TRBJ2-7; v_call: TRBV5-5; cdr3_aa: CASSLRAGFAYEQYF
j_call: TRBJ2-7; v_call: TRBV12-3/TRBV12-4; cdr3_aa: CASSLSTRGMDF
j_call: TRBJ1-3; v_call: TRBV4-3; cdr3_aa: CASSRQTDSGNTIYF
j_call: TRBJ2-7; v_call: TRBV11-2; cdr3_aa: CASSLVGSEQYF
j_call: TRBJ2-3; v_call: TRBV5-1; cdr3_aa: CASSLGAGGETDTQYF
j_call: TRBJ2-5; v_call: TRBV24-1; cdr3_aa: CATSDPLAGGGETQYF
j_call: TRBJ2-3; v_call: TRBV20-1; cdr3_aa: CSAPGQGPDTQYF
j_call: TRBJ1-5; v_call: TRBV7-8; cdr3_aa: CASSFRAQPQHF
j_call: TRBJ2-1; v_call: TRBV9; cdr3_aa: CASSVGFGTVSYNEQFF
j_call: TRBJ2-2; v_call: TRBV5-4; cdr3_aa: CASSLMSEAGELFF
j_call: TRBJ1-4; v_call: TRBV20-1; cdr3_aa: CSVSRSGEKLFF
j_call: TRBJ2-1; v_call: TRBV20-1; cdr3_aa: CSAPERGRDYNEQFF
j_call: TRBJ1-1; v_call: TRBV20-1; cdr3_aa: CSAILNTEAFF
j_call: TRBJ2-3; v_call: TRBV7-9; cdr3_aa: CAIPVESGSGVDTQYF
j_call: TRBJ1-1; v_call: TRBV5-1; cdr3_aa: CASTPALGNTEAFF
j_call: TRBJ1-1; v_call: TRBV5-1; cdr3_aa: CASSYLDRNTEAFF
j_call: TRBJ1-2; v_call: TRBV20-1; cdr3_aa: CSARVLQGVGGYTF
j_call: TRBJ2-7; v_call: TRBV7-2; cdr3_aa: CASTVGGQGDEQYF
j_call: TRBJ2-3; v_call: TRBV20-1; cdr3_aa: CSASSPSGGTTDTQYF
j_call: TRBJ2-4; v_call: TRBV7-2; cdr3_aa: CASSLHRENIQYF
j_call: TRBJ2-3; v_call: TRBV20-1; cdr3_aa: CSASLVTGGAITDTQYF
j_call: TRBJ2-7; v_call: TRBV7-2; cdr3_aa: CASSLEGGAQQYF
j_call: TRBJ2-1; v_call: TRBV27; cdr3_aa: CASSLAVTSSYNEQFF
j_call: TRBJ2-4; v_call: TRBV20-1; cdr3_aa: CSAPGRDIQYF
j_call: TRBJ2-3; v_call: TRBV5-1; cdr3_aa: CASSLGTTTDTQYF
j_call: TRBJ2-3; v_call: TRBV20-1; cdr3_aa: CSARRDRGLDTQYF
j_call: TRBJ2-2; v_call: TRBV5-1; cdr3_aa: CASSKSGNTGELFF
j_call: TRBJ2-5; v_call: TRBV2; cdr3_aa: CASSATAGVQLAQETQYF
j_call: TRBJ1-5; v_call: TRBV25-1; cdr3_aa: CASSVRGDQPQHF
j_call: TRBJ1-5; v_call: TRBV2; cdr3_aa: CASNFAPRNNQPQHF
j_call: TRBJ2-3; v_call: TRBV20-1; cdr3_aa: CSGEMGRGHTDTQYF
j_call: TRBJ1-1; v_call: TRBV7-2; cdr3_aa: CASSRQGDTEAFF
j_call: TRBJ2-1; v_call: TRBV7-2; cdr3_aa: CASLVLAGFNEQFF
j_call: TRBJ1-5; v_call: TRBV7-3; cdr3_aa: CASSPGGDRNQPQNF
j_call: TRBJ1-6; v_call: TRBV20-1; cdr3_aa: CSARDAGTGRTYNSPLHF
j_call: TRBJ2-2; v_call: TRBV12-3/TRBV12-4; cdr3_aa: CASSLRRGGELFF
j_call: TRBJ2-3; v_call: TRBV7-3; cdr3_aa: CASSRLEGGADTQYF
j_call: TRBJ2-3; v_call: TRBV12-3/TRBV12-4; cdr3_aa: CASSDNLAFRATTDTQYF
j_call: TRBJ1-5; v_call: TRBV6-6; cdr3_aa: CASSYSQGKPQHF
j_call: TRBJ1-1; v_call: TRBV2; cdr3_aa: CASGRSLNTEAFF
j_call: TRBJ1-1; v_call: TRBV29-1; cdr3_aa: CSVDFSSVRTEAFF
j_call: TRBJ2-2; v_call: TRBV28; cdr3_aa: CASSENTGELFF